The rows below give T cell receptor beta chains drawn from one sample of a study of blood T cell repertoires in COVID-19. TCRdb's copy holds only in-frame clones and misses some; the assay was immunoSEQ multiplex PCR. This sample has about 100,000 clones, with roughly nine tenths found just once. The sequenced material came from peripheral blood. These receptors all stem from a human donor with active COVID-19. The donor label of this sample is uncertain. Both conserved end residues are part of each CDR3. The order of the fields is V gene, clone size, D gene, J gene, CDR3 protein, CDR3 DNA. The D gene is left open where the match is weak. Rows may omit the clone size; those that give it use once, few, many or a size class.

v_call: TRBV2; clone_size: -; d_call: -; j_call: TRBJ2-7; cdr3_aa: CASSEPGSSYEQYF; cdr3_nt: TGTGCCAGCAGTGAACCAGGAAGCTCCTACGAGCAGTACTTC
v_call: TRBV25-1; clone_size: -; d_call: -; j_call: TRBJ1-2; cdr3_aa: CASTGGQSSNYGYTF; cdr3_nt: TGTGCCAGCACCGGAGGGCAGTCATCTAACTATGGCTACACCTTC
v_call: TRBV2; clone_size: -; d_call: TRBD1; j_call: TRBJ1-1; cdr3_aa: CASSGITGGTEAFF; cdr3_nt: TGTGCCAGCAGTGGCATTACAGGGGGCACTGAAGCTTTCTTT
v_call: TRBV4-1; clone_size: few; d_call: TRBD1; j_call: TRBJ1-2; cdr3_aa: CASSLAQDRAYGYTF; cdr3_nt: TGCGCCAGCAGCCTAGCCCAGGACAGGGCGTATGGCTACACCTTC
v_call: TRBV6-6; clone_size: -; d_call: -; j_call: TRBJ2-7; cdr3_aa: CASSTLGFEQYF; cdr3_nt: TGTGCCAGCAGTACCCTCGGGTTCGAGCAGTACTTC
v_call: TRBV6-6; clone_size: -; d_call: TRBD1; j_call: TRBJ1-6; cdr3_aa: CASSLIHRGYNSPLHF; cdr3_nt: TGTGCCAGCAGTCTGATTCACAGGGGCTATAATTCACCCCTCCACTTT
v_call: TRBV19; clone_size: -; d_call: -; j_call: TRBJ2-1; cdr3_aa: CASSIGDGGYNEQFF; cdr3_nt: TGTGCCAGTAGTATCGGGGATGGGGGGTACAATGAGCAGTTCTTC
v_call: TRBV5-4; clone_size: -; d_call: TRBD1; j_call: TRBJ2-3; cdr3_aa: CASSLGGTGSTDTQYF; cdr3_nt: TGTGCCAGCAGCTTGGGCGGGACAGGAAGCACAGATACGCAGTATTTT
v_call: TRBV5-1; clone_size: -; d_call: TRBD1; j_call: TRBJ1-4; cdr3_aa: CASSLGPNRGGEEKLFF; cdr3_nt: TGCGCCAGCAGCTTGGGGCCCAACAGGGGTGGAGAAGAAAAACTGTTTTTT
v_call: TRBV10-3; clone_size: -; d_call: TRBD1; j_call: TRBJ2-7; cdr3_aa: CAIFTYRDRELYEQYF; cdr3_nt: TGTGCCATCTTCACTTACCGGGACAGGGAATTATACGAGCAGTACTTC
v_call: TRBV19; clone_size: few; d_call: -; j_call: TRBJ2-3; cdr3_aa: CASSPVRGPRTDTQYF; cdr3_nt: TGTGCCAGTAGTCCAGTTAGGGGCCCCCGGACAGATACGCAGTATTTT
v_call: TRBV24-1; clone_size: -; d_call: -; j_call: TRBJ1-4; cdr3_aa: CATSATELGKLFF; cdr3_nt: TGTGCCACCAGTGCCACAGAGTTGGGAAAACTGTTTTTT
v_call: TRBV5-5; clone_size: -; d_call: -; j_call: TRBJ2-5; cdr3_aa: CASSWEWETQYF; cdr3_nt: TGTGCCAGCAGCTGGGAGTGGGAGACCCAGTACTTC
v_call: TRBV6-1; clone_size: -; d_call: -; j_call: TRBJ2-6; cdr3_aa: CASSEQGLSGANVLTF; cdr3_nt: TGTGCCAGCAGTGAACAGGGGCTCTCTGGGGCCAACGTCCTGACTTTC
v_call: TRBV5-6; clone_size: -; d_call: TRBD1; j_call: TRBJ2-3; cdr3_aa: CASSFKSSGTGSIDTQYF; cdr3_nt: TGTGCCAGCAGCTTTAAGAGTTCCGGGACAGGGTCGATAGATACGCAGTATTTT
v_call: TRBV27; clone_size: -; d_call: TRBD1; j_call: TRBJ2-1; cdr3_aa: CASSLRGTGYYNEQFF; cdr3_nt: TGTGCCAGCAGTTTACGTGGGACAGGTTATTACAATGAGCAGTTCTTC
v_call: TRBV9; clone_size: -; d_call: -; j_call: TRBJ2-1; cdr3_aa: CASSARDFRGYNEQFF; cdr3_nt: TGTGCCAGCAGCGCGCGGGACTTCCGAGGGTACAATGAGCAGTTCTTC
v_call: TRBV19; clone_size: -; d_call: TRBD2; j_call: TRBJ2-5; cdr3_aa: CASSASGGALDQETQYF; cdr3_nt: TGTGCCAGTAGTGCTAGCGGGGGGGCCTTAGACCAAGAGACCCAGTACTTC
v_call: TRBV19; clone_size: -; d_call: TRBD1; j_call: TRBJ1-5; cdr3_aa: CASRRSGRGAGGNQPQHF; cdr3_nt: TGTGCCAGTAGACGGAGTGGCAGGGGGGCCGGGGGCAATCAGCCCCAGCATTTT
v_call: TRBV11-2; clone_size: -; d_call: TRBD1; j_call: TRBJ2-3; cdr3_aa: CASSLQGAAIPTDTQYF; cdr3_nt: TGTGCCAGCAGCCTTCAGGGGGCGGCGATACCCACAGATACGCAGTATTTT